This entry features one TCR beta chain sequence. What it binds is unknown. The sample is drawn from a study of blood T cells in healthy people across ages. Findings and limits, study-wide: With unsorted PBMCs, a conclusive comparison of naive versus antigen-experienced cells was not possible.

A second PCR, run for about 6 to 11 cycles, used a sample-barcoded 5' primer plus a J-beta primer mix. TCRdb reprocessed the 5' RACE reads via MiXCR and lists one record per CDR3 protein. The sample holds about 760,000 distinct CDR3 sequences; 45% to 70% are singletons and the top ten take roughly 24%. Trimming stripped 1 base from V and 8 bases from J, with 12 bases between. The CDR3 totals 14 residues. CDR1 is MNHEY and CDR2 is SVGEGT in the germline V gene. Whenever a sample was processed, at least 7 million PBMCs were isolated. The chain links TRBV6-2 or TRBV6-3 to TRBJ1-5, with a weak D call TRBD1 (5 bases). Sequencing was carried out using blood. The clonotype was recovered from a man aged 40-49 years in good health. The CDR3, as DNA: TGTGCCAGCAGTTACTTTAGGGGCGTGGAGCCCCAGCATTTT. It encodes CASSYFRGVEPQHF.